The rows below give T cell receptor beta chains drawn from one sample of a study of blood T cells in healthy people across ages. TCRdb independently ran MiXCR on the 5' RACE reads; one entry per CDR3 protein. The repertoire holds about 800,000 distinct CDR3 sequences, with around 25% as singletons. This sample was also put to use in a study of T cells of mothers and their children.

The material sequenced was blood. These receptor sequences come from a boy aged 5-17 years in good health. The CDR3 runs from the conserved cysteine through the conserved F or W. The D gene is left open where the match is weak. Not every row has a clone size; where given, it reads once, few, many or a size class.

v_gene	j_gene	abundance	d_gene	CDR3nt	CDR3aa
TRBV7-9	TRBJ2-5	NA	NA	TGTGCCAGCAGCGGTCGCGGACAAAGCCAAGAGACCCAGTACTTC	CASSGRGQSQETQYF
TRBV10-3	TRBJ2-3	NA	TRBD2	TGTGCCATCAGCGAACTAGCGGCGACAGATACGCAGTATTTT	CAISELAATDTQYF
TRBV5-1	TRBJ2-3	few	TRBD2	TGCGCCAGCAGCTTGGTGGGACTAGGGATCACAGATACGCAGTATTTT	CASSLVGLGITDTQYF
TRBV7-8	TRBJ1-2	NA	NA	TGTGCCAGCAGCTTAGCCCCACAGGGTTCTGGCTACACCTTC	CASSLAPQGSGYTF
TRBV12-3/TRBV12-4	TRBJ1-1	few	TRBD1	TGTGCCAGCAGCCGGAGAATGACAGGGGCTCGCGAAGCTTTCTTT	CASSRRMTGAREAFF
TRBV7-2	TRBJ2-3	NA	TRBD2	TGTGCCAGCAGCTTGGGGGGAGGGCCGGCAGATACGCAGTATTTT	CASSLGGGPADTQYF
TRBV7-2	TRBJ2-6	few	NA	TGTGCCAGCAGGTCCACCCGGGTGGCTGGGGCCAACGTCCTGACTTTC	CASRSTRVAGANVLTF
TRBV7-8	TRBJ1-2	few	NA	TGTGCCAGCAGCTTGACGGCTACTAACTATGGCTACACCTTC	CASSLTATNYGYTF
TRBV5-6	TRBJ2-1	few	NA	TGTGCCAGCAGCTTGGTTCAGGGAGGCATGAGGTCCTACAATGAGCAGTTCTTC	CASSLVQGGMRSYNEQFF
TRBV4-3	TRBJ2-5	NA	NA	TGCGCCAGCAGCCAAGTCGGGGTTTTTGAGACCCAGTACTTC	CASSQVGVFETQYF
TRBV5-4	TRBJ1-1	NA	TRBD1	TGTGCCAGCAGCTTCTGGCAGGGGGTTTTGGACACTGAAGCTTTCTTT	CASSFWQGVLDTEAFF
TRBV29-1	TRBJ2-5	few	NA	TGCAGCGTTGGTGCCCGGGGGCAGACCCAGTACTTC	CSVGARGQTQYF
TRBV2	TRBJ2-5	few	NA	TGTGCCAGCAGTGCGGGACCGATGACAGACCAAGAGACCCAGTACTTC	CASSAGPMTDQETQYF
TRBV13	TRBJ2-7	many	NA	TGTGCCAGCAGCTTATCGACAGACTACGAGCAGTACTTC	CASSLSTDYEQYF
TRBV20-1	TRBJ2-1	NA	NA	TGCAGTGCGTTTAGCCTTCAGGGGCAGTTCTTC	CSAFSLQGQFF
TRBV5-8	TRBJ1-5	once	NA	TGTGCCAGCAGCTTGCCGCATTGGGTCAGAAAAAATCAGCCCCAGCATTTT	CASSLPHWVRKNQPQHF
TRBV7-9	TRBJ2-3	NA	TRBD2	TGTGCCAGCAGCTTACCAGCGGGGCACATCCCAGATACGCAGTATTTT	CASSLPAGHIPDTQYF
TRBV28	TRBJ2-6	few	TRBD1	TGTGCCACCGGGGGTCGGGACAGGGGATTCTCTGGGGCCAACGTCCTGACTTTC	CATGGRDRGFSGANVLTF
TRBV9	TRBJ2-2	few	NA	TGTGCCAGCAGCATCCAGGAGAGAGTAGCCGGGGAGCTGTTTTTT	CASSIQERVAGELFF
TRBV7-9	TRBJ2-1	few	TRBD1	TGTGCCAGCAGCTATAGGGGGACAGCCCTTAGCAATGAGCAGTTCTTC	CASSYRGTALSNEQFF
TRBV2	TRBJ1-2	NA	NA	TGTGCCAGCAGCCCGTTAAGTGGAGGGGGTCCCACCTTC	CASSPLSGGGPTF
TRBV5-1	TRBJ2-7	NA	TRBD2	TGCGCCAGCCCAACCGGGACTAGCGGGGGGAGCTCCTACGAGCAGTACTTC	CASPTGTSGGSSYEQYF
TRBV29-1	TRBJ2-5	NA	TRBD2	TGCAGCGCCACGGGACTAGCGGGGTACCAAGAGACCCAGTACTTC	CSATGLAGYQETQYF
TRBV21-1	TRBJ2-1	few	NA	TGTGCCAGCAGCCGTCCCATTGCGGCGGGAGGGCCCGGCAATGAGCAGTTCTTC	CASSRPIAAGGPGNEQFF
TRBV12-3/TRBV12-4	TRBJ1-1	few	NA	TGTGCCAGCAGTCCTTACATGCAATTGAACACTGAAGCTTTCTTT	CASSPYMQLNTEAFF
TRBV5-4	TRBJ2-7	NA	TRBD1	TGTGCCAGCAGCCTTGGGGAAATGAACAGGGGGAGTTTCATAGCCAAAAGGAGCTCCTACGAGCAGTACTTC	CASSLGEMNRGSFIAKRSSYEQYF
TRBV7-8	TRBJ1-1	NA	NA	TGTGCCAGCAGCTTCCTTAGCAGAGCTGAAGCTTTCTTT	CASSFLSRAEAFF
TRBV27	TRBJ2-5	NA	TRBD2	TGTGCCAGCAGTTCTCCCGGGAGGGGCGAAGAGACCCAGTACTTC	CASSSPGRGEETQYF
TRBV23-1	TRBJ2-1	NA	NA	TGCGCCAGCAGTCAATGGGGGAATGAGCAGTTCTTC	CASSQWGNEQFF
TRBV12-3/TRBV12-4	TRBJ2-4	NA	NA	TGTGCCAGCAGTTTTTTTTCGGCGACCAAAAACATTCAGTACTTC	CASSFFSATKNIQYF
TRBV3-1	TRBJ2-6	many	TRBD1	TGTGCCAGCAGTCCGACAGGGTCTGGGGCCAACGTCCTGACTTTC	CASSPTGSGANVLTF
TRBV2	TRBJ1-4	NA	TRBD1	TGTGCCAGCAGTGAACAGGGGGCGCGCGATGAAAAACTGTTTTTT	CASSEQGARDEKLFF
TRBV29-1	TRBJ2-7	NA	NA	TGCAGCGCCCGACCAGGGGTTGGCGAGCAGTACTTC	CSARPGVGEQYF
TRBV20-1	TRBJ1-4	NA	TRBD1	TGCAGTGCTAGAGATGGGACAGGGGTTTTGGAAAAACTGTTTTTT	CSARDGTGVLEKLFF
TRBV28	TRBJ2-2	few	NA	TGTGCCTCAAAAACCCGACGGCTGAACACCGGGGAGCTGTTTTTT	CASKTRRLNTGELFF
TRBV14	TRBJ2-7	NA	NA	TGTGCCAGCAGCCAAGTGTTCTACGAGCAGTACTTC	CASSQVFYEQYF
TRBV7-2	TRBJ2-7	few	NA	TGTGCCAGCAGCTTAGTCGGGCGGTCAGTCTTCCACGAGCAGTACTTC	CASSLVGRSVFHEQYF
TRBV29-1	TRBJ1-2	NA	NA	TGCAGCGTTGAAGTCAACTATGGCTACACCTTC	CSVEVNYGYTF
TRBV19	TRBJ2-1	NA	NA	TGTGCCAGTACCAAAACAGGGTTCAATGAGCAGTTCTTC	CASTKTGFNEQFF
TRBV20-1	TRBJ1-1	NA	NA	TGCAGTGCTAGAGATCTCGAGGGCCCGAACACTGAAGCTTTCTTT	CSARDLEGPNTEAFF
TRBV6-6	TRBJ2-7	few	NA	TGTGCCACCATGGGGGGGCTCCTCGGGGAGCAGTACTTC	CATMGGLLGEQYF
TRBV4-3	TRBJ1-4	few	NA	TGCGCCAGCAGCCAAGGGAACGGGATACCAAATGAAAAACTGTTTTTT	CASSQGNGIPNEKLFF
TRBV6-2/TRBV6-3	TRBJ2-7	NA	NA	TGTGCCAGCAGTTACTCTGTCGGAGTGGACGAAACCTACGAGCAGTACTTC	CASSYSVGVDETYEQYF
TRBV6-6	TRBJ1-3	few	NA	TGTGCCAGCAGTTTGTCTGGGGCGCGGTCTGGAAACACCATATATTTT	CASSLSGARSGNTIYF
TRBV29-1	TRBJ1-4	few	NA	TGCAGCGTTGCCGGGGGCGATGAAAAACTGTATTTT	CSVAGGDEKLYF
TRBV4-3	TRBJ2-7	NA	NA	TGCGCCAGCAGCCAAAGGCATGGGGTCTTCTACGAGCAGTACTTC	CASSQRHGVFYEQYF
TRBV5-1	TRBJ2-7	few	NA	TGCGCCAGCGGGGACAAGATCTACGAGCAGTACTTC	CASGDKIYEQYF
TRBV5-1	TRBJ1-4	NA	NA	TGCGCCAGCAGCTTGGACGGACGGAATAATGAAAAACTGTTTTTT	CASSLDGRNNEKLFF
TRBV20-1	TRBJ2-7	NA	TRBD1	TGCAGTGCCATCCCAAGGACAGGGGTCTACGAGCAGTACTTC	CSAIPRTGVYEQYF
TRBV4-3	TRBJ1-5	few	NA	TGCGCCAGCAGCTATACCCTATGGGATCAGCCCCAGCATTTT	CASSYTLWDQPQHF
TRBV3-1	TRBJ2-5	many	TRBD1	TGTGCCAGCAGCCACGGAGCGACAGGGGTTCGGGAGACCCAGTACTTC	CASSHGATGVRETQYF
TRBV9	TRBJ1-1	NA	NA	TGTGCCAGCAGTAAGGAGGGTGAAGCTTTCTTT	CASSKEGEAFF
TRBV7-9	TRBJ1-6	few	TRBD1	TGTGCCAGCAGCTCCCGAGGAGGGACAGGGGTAAATTCACCCCTCCACTTT	CASSSRGGTGVNSPLHF
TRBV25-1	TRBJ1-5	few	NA	TGTGCCAGCGAGGGAGGGAACAATCAGCCCCAGCATTTT	CASEGGNNQPQHF
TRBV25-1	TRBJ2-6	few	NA	TGTGCCAGCAGTGAACCCGGCACATCCTCTGGGGCCAACGTCCTGACTTTC	CASSEPGTSSGANVLTF
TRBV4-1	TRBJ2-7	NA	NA	TGCGCCAGCAGCCAAGAATTCGGTGTGGTAGATGAGGGCGAGCAGTACTTC	CASSQEFGVVDEGEQYF
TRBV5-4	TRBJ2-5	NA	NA	TGTGCCAGCAGCTTGGGACGAGGGCTTGTAGCCCAGTACTTC	CASSLGRGLVAQYF